The 5 T cell receptor beta chains reported below all come from one sample, sequenced in a study of blood T cell repertoires in COVID-19. Clones were sequenced by immunoSEQ multiplex PCR, and TCRdb holds only the in-frame ones, with some missing. The data show around 250,000 clones, roughly four fifths seen once. Sequencing input: peripheral blood. The receptors originated from a man aged 30-40 years who had recovered from COVID-19.

The rearrangement uses TRBV11-1 and TRBJ2-5; tentatively, D is TRBD2 (6 bases). The ends were cut back, 5 bases at V and 4 bases at J, with 11 bases in the middle. The CDR3 is 13 amino acids. Germline CDR1 and CDR2: SGHAT and FQDESV (reference sequence). The CDR3 sequence: CASSRDLVETQYF. The CDR3 DNA reads as TGTGCCAGCAGCAGGGACTTAGTAGAGACCCAGTACTTC.

The chain links TRBV6-1 to TRBJ2-7; 9 bases align to TRBD1. This CDR3 is built from 14 residues. Germline CDR1 and CDR2: MNHNS and SASEGT. Trimming removed 3 bases from V and 4 bases from J; junction bases left unmatched: 4. The CDR3 sequence: CASSEQTGGYEQYF. The CDR3 DNA sequence: TGTGCCAGCAGTGAGCAGACAGGGGGGTACGAGCAGTACTTC.

The chain is built from TRBV10-3 and TRBJ1-1, with unresolved D. There are 15 residues in the CDR3. Trimming left V 4 bases short and J 6 bases short, with 18 bases between. Germline V CDR1 and CDR2: ENHRY, SYGVKD. The CDR3 sequence: CAISGLEGGRAEAFF. CDR3 DNA: TGTGCCATCAGTGGTTTGGAGGGCGGACGAGCTGAAGCTTTCTTT.

This clone was seen only once. The DNA for the CDR3 is TGCAGCGTTGTGGACACAACCTACGAGCAGTACTTC. Amino acid sequence: CSVVDTTYEQYF. The rearrangement links TRBV29-1 to TRBJ2-7; possible D gene TRBD1, 5 bases. There are 12 residues in the CDR3. The germline CDR1 and CDR2 sequences are SQVTM and ANQGSEA. V dropped 4 bases and J dropped 2 bases, with 9 bases sitting between them.

This chain links TRBV6-5 with TRBJ2-2; D perhaps matches TRBD1 (5 bases). Germline V gives CDR1 MNHEY, CDR2 SVGAGI. CDR3 length: 14 amino acids. The V and J ends lost 11 bases and 4 bases respectively, with 17 bases between them. The CDR3 nucleotides are TGTGCCCATAGGATTGGGGCCCGCACCGGGGAGCTGTTTTTT. It is translated as CAHRIGARTGELFF.